This T cell receptor (beta chain) was profiled in a study of CD8 T cells in Susac syndrome (dated by TCRdb to about 2019). Turning to the overall study: The study used repertoire sequencing to test whether antigen drove CD8+ T cell activation and differentiation in Susac syndrome.

Broad study findings and their caveats: The study acknowledged that relatively few individuals were included in the TCR sequencing and HLA analysis.

Reading from cysteine to phenylalanine, the CDR3 counts 17 amino acids. The DNA shown is the 51-base CDR3, in frame from base 1. Trimming leaves V shorter by 4 bases and J shorter by 5 bases, with the junction holding 14 bases beyond the gene matches. The CDR1 and CDR2 encoded by the germline V gene (reference sequence) are LNHDA and SQIVND. RNA was extracted with the RNeasy kit and 0.5 to 1 ug was reverse transcribed using random hexamers. TCR beta CDR3 regions were amplified with the immunoSEQ multiplex PCR assay covering 54 Vbeta and 13 Jbeta segments. Bias from PCR amplification was corrected by using a synthetic template baseline for primer optimization and for computational correction. The published analysis was carried out like this. Reads were annotated to V, D and J genes per IMGT and analyzed with immunoSEQ Analyzer, keeping only productive sequences. Clonality was calculated as one minus the Shannon entropy normalized by log2 of the number of productive unique sequences. For each patient and control, public and private clones were evaluated within the 100 most prevalent clones. Clones were defined as Susac-specific when absent from the healthy and MS cohorts, from about 970 published viral clones and from other ImmuneACCESS disease sequences. TCRdb's own reprocessing of the public reads used fastp at Q25 and MiXCR and kept productive beta chains. Every entry covers one CDR3 protein and lists the most common genes and DNA from its rows. TCRdb, not the original authors, processed these V and J calls. In this sample the table shows some 120,000 distinct CDR3 sequences, 85% to 95% of which occur a single time. The top ten constitute 0.098% of the sample.

As to this clonotype: Its antigen target is currently unknown. Per-nucleotide qualities are absent, and no much larger clonotype sits a single base away.

Peripheral blood CD8+ and CD4+ T cells from healthy donors, Susac syndrome patients and multiple sclerosis patients were profiled by high-throughput TCR beta sequencing. The healthy donors served as controls matched for age and sex. Bulk CD8+ and CD4+ T cells were purified magnetically by negative isolation, whereas CD8+ TEMRA cells were enriched by FACS. Blood was collected in EDTA tubes and processed within 24 hours, with PBMCs isolated through density gradient centrifugation. PBMCs intended for TCR sequencing were cryopreserved in liquid nitrogen and were subsequently thawed in a 37 degrees C water bath. The sorted or isolated CD4+, CD8+ and CD8+ TEMRA cells had a purity of 90% or higher.

The chain employs TRBV19 and TRBJ2-1; 7 middle bases align to TRBD2. The receptor was isolated from a human donor in good health. Material for sequencing was CD4+ T cells from PBMCs. The CDR3 loop reads CASSTVPGEGNHNEQFF. The DNA sequence follows: TGTGCCAGTAGTACCGTCCCGGGGGAGGGTAATCACAATGAGCAGTTCTTC.